These 8 T cell receptor beta chains share one sample of origin, sequenced in a study of T cell responses to AZD1222 COVID-19 vaccine. The protocol was immunoSEQ multiplex PCR, while the TCRdb copy is restricted to in-frame clones and leaves out a portion. The data hold 110,000 to 150,000 clones, with around 93% observed a single time. Material: peripheral blood, obtained on day 0 of AZD1222 vaccination. The origin of the receptors is an adult in good health.

The genes are TRBV9 and TRBJ2-7, with TRBD1 as a possible D gene (5 bases). Trimming removed 0 bases at V and 2 bases at J, with 9 bases between. This CDR3 has 14 amino acids. Germline lookup yields CDR1 SGDLS and CDR2 YYNGEE. The chain's CDR3 is CASSVGGAPYEQYF. DNA of the CDR3: TGTGCCAGCAGCGTAGGTGGGGCCCCCTACGAGCAGTACTTC.

This clone appeared a few times. This chain joins TRBV30 and TRBJ2-7, with 9 bases identical to TRBD1. CDR3 size: 15 residues. Germline V gene sequence: CDR1 GTSNPN, CDR2 SVGIG (reference sequence). The trim removed 7 bases at V and 2 bases at J, leaving 12 bases unmatched. The CDR3 loop is CASDLSGTGPYEQYF. DNA for the CDR3: TGTGCCTCGGACCTGTCCGGGACAGGGCCCTACGAGCAGTACTTC.

V usage is TRBV19 and J usage is TRBJ1-5; D is perhaps TRBD1 (5 bases). The V and J ends lost 3 bases and 7 bases respectively, with 10 bases between them. CDR3 length equals 13 residues. CDR1 LNHDA and CDR2 SQIVND come from the germline V gene (reference sequence). CDR3 protein: CASSITGAQPQHF. In DNA, the CDR3 is TGTGCCAGTAGTATCACCGGGGCCCAGCCCCAGCATTTT.

The chain is built from TRBV12-3 or TRBV12-4 and TRBJ2-3; D might be TRBD2 (6 bases). V was trimmed by 8 bases and J by 8 bases, leaving 14 bases between them. This CDR3 comprises 12 residues. CDR3 coding DNA: TGTGCCAGCGGACTACAGTTAGGTACGCAGTATTTT. Its protein product is CASGLQLGTQYF.

The genes are TRBV27 and TRBJ2-1; the D gene is possibly TRBD1 (5 bases). V was cut by 4 bases and J by 8 bases, with 9 bases left in between. The germline gives CDR1 MNHEY, CDR2 SMNVEV (reference sequence). This CDR3 is built from 12 residues. Written as DNA, the CDR3 is TGTGCCAGCAGTTGGCAGGGTGATGAGCAGTTCTTC. Encoded protein: CASSWQGDEQFF.

The rearrangement joins TRBV28 to TRBJ2-1; 7 bases line up with TRBD2. Per germline, CDR1 MDHEN and CDR2 SYDVKM. The junction had 9 bases not matched to a gene; V was cut back by 4 bases and J by 12 bases. The CDR3 contains 13 residues. In DNA, the CDR3 is TGTGCCAGCAGTTCCGGGACTACCCGGGGGCAGTTCTTC. It is translated as CASSSGTTRGQFF.

The chain is built from TRBV28 and TRBJ1-1, with TRBD1 matching 7 bases. V lost 6 bases and J lost 6; bases outside the gene matches: 7. This CDR3 region has 13 residues. Per germline, CDR1 MDHEN and CDR2 SYDVKM. CDR3 sequence: CASRWVQGAEAFF. The CDR3 DNA reads TGTGCCAGCAGATGGGTCCAGGGGGCTGAAGCTTTCTTT.

The chain is built from TRBV15 and TRBJ1-1; TRBD1 is a possible D gene (5 bases). The CDR3 runs 14 residues. Germline CDR1 LNHNV, CDR2 YYDKDF (reference sequence). With 5 bases removed from V and 6 bases from J, the gap between germline ends came to 16 bases. The CDR3 loop reads CATSLLRGTAEAFF. In DNA, the CDR3 is TGTGCCACCAGCCTATTGAGAGGGACGGCTGAAGCTTTCTTT.